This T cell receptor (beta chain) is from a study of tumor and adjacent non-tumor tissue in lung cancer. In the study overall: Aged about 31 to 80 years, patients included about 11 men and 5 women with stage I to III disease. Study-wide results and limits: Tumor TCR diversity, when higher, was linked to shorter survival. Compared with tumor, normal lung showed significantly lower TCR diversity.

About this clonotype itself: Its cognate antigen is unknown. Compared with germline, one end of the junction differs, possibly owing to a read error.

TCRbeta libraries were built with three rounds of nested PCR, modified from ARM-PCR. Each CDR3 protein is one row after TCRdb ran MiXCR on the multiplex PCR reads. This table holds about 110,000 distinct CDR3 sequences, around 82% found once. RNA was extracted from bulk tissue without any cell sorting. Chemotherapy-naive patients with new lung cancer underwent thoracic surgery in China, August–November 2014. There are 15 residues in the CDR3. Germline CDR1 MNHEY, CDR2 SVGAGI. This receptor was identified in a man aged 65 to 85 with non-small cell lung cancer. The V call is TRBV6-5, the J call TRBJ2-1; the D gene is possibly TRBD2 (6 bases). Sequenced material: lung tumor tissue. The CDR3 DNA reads TGTCCCAGCAGTACGAGGTCAGGGAGGTTCGATGAGCAGCTCTTC. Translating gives CPSSTRSGRFDEQLF.